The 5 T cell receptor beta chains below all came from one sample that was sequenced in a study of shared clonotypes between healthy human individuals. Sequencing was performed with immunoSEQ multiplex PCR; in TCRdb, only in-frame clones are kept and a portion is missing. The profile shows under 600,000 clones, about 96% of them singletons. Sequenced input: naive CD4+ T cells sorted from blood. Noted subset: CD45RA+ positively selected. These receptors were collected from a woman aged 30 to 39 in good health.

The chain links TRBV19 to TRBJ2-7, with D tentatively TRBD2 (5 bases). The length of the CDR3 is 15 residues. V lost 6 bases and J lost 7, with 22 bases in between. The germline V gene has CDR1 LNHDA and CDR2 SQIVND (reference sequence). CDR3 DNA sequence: TGTGCCAGTAGCCTGGGGAGACAAGAGTTGTGGGAGCAGTACTTC. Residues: CASSLGRQELWEQYF.

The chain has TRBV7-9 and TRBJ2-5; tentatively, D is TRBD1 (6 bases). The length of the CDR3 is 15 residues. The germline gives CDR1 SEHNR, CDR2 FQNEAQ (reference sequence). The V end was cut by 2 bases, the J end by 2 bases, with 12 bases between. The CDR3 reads CASSLLETGQETQYF. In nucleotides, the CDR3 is TGTGCCAGCAGCTTACTCGAAACAGGGCAAGAGACCCAGTACTTC.

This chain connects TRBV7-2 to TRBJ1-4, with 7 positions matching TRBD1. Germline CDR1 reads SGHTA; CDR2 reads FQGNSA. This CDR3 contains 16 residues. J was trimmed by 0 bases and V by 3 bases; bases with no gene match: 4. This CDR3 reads CASSFRTGATNEKLFF. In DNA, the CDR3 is TGTGCCAGCAGCTTCCGGACAGGCGCAACTAATGAAAAACTGTTTTTT.

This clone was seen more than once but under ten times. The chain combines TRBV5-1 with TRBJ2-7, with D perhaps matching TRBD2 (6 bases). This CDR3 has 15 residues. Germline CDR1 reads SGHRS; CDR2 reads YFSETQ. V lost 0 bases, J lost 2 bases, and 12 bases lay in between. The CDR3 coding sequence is TGCGCCAGCAGCTTGGTTTCTAGGGAGGCCTACGAGCAGTACTTC. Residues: CASSLVSREAYEQYF.

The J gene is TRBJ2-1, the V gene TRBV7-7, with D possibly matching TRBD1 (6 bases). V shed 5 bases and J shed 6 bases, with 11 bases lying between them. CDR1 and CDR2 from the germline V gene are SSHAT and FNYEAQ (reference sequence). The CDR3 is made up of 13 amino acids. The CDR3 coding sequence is TGTGCCAGCAGCGTGGACAGATTCAATGAGCAGTTCTTC. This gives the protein CASSVDRFNEQFF.